The next 14 T cell receptor beta chains were all read from a single sample in a study of blood T cells in healthy people across ages. A second PCR of 7 to 11 cycles used a sample-barcoded 5' primer and a J-beta primer mix. TCRdb reprocessed the 5' RACE reads via MiXCR and lists one record per CDR3 protein. The data contain around 800,000 distinct CDR3 sequences, under 80% of them seen just once; the ten biggest clones take up 25% to 35%. Sequenced input: blood. These receptors came from a man aged 30-40 years in good health.

The rearrangement uses TRBV7-9 and TRBJ2-1; D unresolved. Germline V gene lookup returns CDR1 SEHNR and CDR2 FQNEAQ (reference sequence). Trimming cost V 7 bases and J 4 bases, with 14 bases left between them. This CDR3 is built from 14 residues. In nucleotides, the CDR3 is TGTGCCAGCACCGGGCCAAAAAATTACAATGAGCAGTTCTTC. Protein product: CASTGPKNYNEQFF.

V is TRBV5-1 and J is TRBJ2-4, with TRBD1 identical over 7 bases. The V segment lost 1 base and the J segment 4 bases; nucleotides outside the gene matches: 8. The CDR3 spans 16 residues. CDR1 and CDR2 (germline): SGHRS, YFSETQ. The chain's CDR3 is CASSLSPGTVKNIQYF. The CDR3 coding sequence is TGCGCCAGCAGCTTGAGCCCGGGGACAGTTAAAAACATTCAGTACTTC.

The chain has TRBV11-3 and TRBJ2-2, with 12 bases matching TRBD1. Per germline, CDR1 SGHNT and CDR2 YENEEA. Germline trimming cut 4 bases from V and 1 base from J; bases unmatched to any gene: 4. This CDR3 contains 17 residues. CDR3 protein: CASSSGTGGENTGELFF. The CDR3 DNA reads TGTGCCAGCAGCTCCGGGACAGGGGGCGAGAACACCGGGGAGCTGTTTTTT.

This clonotype has ten or more counts. V usage is TRBV7-9 and J usage is TRBJ1-5, with a weak D call TRBD1 (5 bases). The germline gives CDR1 SEHNR, CDR2 FQNEAQ (reference sequence). V was shortened by 0 bases and J by 2 bases, with 5 bases between the two germline ends. The CDR3 covers 14 residues. CDR3 sequence (DNA): TGTGCCAGCAGCTTAGCGGGGGGCAATCAGCCCCAGCATTTT. It is translated as CASSLAGGNQPQHF. Variable domain in full (rest from reference TRBV7-9 and TRBJ1-5): DTGVSQNPRHKITKRGQNVTFRCDPISEHNRLYWYRQTLGQGPEFLTYFQNEAQLEKSRLLSDRFSAERPKGSFSTLEIQRTEQGDSAMYLCASSLAGGNQPQHFGDGTRLSIL.

The V call is TRBV6-6, the J call TRBJ1-6; TRBD1 aligns across 11 bases. This CDR3 region has 15 residues. The germline gives CDR1 MNHNY, CDR2 SVGAGI (reference sequence). Unmatched junction bases numbered 7, after V lost 5 bases and J lost 10 bases. The CDR3 coding sequence is TGTGCCAGCAGTCCTACGGGACAGGGGGTCTCACCCCTCCACTTT. It specifies CASSPTGQGVSPLHF.

V is TRBV7-9 and J is TRBJ2-3; TRBD2 might be the D (5 bases). The V end was cut by 5 bases, the J end by 5 bases, with 14 bases between. The CDR3 spans 14 residues. Germline V lookup: CDR1 SEHNR, CDR2 FQNEAQ (reference sequence). The CDR3 reads CASSTPGKGDTQYF. CDR3 coding DNA: TGTGCCAGCAGCACCCCCGGGAAAGGAGATACGCAGTATTTT. Using reference TRBV7-9 and TRBJ2-3 for the parts outside the CDR3, the full variable domain is DTGVSQNPRHKITKRGQNVTFRCDPISEHNRLYWYRQTLGQGPEFLTYFQNEAQLEKSRLLSDRFSAERPKGSFSTLEIQRTEQGDSAMYLCASSTPGKGDTQYFGPGTRLTVL.

The chain carries TRBV27 and TRBJ1-4; D perhaps matches TRBD1 (5 bases). The CDR3 length is 14 residues. Looked up from germline, CDR1 is MNHEY and CDR2 is SMNVEV (reference sequence). The ends were cut back, 3 bases at V and 7 bases at J, with 12 bases in the middle. CDR3 amino acids: CASSLGERGEKLFF. CDR3 coding DNA: TGTGCCAGCAGTTTGGGGGAAAGGGGTGAAAAACTGTTTTTT.

This clonotype appeared once. The CDR3 bases are TGTGCCAGCGGACGGGACGGCATGAACACTGAAGCTTTCTTT. Amino acid sequence: CASGRDGMNTEAFF. The chain recombines TRBV7-2 with TRBJ1-1; tentative D call: TRBD1 (5 bases). V was cut by 8 bases and J by 0 bases, with 13 bases left in between. The CDR3 consists of 14 residues. Germline CDR1 and CDR2: SGHTA and FQGNSA.

This rearrangement joins TRBV20-1 to TRBJ2-5; TRBD2 might be the D (6 bases). This CDR3 spans 15 amino acids. Between the trimmed V and J ends, which lost 6 bases and 1 base, there was a span of 18 bases. The germline gives CDR1 DFQATT, CDR2 SNEGSKA (reference sequence). The CDR3 DNA is TGCAGTGCAATTTCCCCGGGGGTAACCCAAGAGACCCAGTACTTC. Translated, it gives CSAISPGVTQETQYF.

CDR3 sequence reads: CASSDTDYNEQYF. CDR3 coding DNA: TGTGCCAGCAGTGATACCGATTACAATGAGCAGTACTTC. The V and J genes are TRBV6-4 and TRBJ2-5, with unresolved D. Germline CDR1 reads MRHNA; CDR2 reads SNTAGT. Trimming left V 3 bases short and J 11 bases short, with 16 bases between. This CDR3 has 13 amino acids.

The CDR3 bases are TGCAGTGCTAGCCCGGCGGGGACAGGGGGTTCTGATACGCAGTATTTT. Amino acids: CSASPAGTGGSDTQYF. The rearrangement links TRBV20-1 to TRBJ2-3; 11 bases map to TRBD1. The V segment lost 3 bases and the J segment 6 bases; nucleotides outside the gene matches: 11. The CDR3 is 16 residues long. Germline CDR1 DFQATT, CDR2 SNEGSKA (reference sequence).

The chain is built from TRBV20-1 and TRBJ1-2, with D unresolved. There are 13 residues in the CDR3. CDR1 is DFQATT, CDR2 SNEGSKA, per germline (reference sequence). The V gene lost 3 bases and the J gene lost 3 bases, with 11 bases spanning the gap. Here the CDR3 reads CSARRGSDYGYTF. The CDR3 region has the DNA TGCAGTGCTAGGAGAGGATCCGACTATGGCTACACCTTC.

The genes are TRBV4-3 and TRBJ2-1, with 10 bases lining up with TRBD1. From germline, CDR1 is LGHNA and CDR2 YSLEER. V gave up 2 bases and J gave up 1 base; unmatched junction bases: 5. The CDR3 contains 17 residues. CDR3 loop: CASSQRQGAGSYNEQFF. CDR3 coding DNA: TGCGCCAGCAGCCAACGACAGGGGGCCGGGTCCTACAATGAGCAGTTCTTC.

In its sample, this clonotype was seen a few times. The chain employs TRBV6-5 and TRBJ2-7; no firm D call. The length of the CDR3 is 15 residues. The germline V and J ends were trimmed by 6 bases and 0 bases, with 15 bases remaining between them. CDR1 MNHEY and CDR2 SVGAGI come from the germline V gene. The CDR3 region is CASRRGRASSYEQYF. CDR3 nucleotide sequence: TGTGCCAGCAGGCGAGGACGCGCCAGCTCCTACGAGCAGTACTTC.